This T cell receptor beta chain is drawn from a study of technical replicates of blood from four donors (dated by TCRdb to the late 2010s). The library came from the immunoSEQ multiplex PCR assay. Held by TCRdb, this immuneACCESS table contains in-frame sequences only and omits some clones. Under half of the omission traces to an unresolved V gene where checked; the cause of the rest is unknown. For this sample there are around 70,000 clones; 93% appear just once. The top ten hold 0.2% to 0.3% of the sample. Trimming takes 5 bases off V and 5 bases off J; junction bases not matched to a gene: 5. Taken from cysteine to phenylalanine, the CDR3 has 13 residues. Only the CDR3 region is kept as DNA, spanning 39 bases read in frame from base 1. The germline V gene sets CDR1 to SGHRS and CDR2 to YFSETQ. With respect to this clone: Its antigen remains unidentified. The input lacks base qualities; no much larger clone sits a single base away.

Rearrangement joined TRBV5-1 to TRBJ1-1, with TRBD1 matching 8 junction bases. The origin of this receptor is a human donor in good health. Sequenced sample: T cells isolated from PBMCs. CDR3 loop: CASRQTGGTEAFF. The DNA sequence follows: TGCGCCAGCAGGCAAACAGGGGGAACTGAAGCTTTCTTT. Joined to the reference TRBV5-1 and TRBJ1-1 proteins, this CDR3 gives the full variable domain: KAGVTQTPRYLIKTRGQQVTLSCSPISGHRSVSWYQQTPGQGLQFLFEYFSETQRNKGNFPGRFSGRQFSNSRSEMNVSTLELGDSALYLCASRQTGGTEAFFGQGTRLTVV.